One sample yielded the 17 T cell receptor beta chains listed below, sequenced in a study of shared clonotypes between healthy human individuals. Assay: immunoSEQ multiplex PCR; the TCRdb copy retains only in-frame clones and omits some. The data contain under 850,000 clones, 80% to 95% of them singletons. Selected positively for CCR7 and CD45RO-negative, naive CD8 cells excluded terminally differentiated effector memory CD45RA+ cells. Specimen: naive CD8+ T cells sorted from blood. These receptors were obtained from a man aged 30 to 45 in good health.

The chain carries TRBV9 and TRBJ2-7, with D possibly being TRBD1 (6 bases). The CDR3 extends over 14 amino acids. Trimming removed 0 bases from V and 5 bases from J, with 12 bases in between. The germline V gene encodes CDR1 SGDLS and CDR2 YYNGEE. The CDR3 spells CASSVGGGRNEQYF. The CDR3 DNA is TGTGCCAGCAGCGTAGGTGGGGGCCGGAACGAGCAGTACTTC.

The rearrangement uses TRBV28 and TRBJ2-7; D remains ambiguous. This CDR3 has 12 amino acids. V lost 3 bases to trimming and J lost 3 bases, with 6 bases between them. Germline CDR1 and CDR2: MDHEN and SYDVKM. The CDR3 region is CASSFILYEQYF. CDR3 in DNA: TGTGCCAGCAGTTTTATTCTCTACGAGCAGTACTTC.

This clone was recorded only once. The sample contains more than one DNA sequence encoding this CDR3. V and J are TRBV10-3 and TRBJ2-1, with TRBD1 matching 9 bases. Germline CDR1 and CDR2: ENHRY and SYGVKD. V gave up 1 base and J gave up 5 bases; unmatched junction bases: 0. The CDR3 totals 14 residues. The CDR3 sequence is CAISEWDRDNEQFF. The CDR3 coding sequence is TGTGCCATCAGTGAGTGGGACAGGGACAATGAGCAGTTCTTC.

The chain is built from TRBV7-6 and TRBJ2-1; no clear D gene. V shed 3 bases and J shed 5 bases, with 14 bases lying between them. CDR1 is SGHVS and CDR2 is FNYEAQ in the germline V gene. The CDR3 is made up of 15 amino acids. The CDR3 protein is CASSFRARGHNEQFF. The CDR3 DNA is TGTGCCAGCAGCTTTAGGGCTAGAGGTCACAATGAGCAGTTCTTC.

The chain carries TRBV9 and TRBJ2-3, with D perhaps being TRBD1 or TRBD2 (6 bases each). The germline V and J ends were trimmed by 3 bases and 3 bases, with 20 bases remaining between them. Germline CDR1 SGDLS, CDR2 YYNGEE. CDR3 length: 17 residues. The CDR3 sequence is CASSEGDSFFGTDTQYF. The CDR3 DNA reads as TGTGCCAGCAGCGAGGGGGACTCCTTTTTTGGGACAGATACGCAGTATTTT.

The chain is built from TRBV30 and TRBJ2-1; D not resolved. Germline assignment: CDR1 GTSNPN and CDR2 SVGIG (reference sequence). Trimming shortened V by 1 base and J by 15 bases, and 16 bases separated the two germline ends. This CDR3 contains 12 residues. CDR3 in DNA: TGTGCCTGGAGTGCGACTTCCTTGACTTCGTTCTTC. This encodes CAWSATSLTSFF.

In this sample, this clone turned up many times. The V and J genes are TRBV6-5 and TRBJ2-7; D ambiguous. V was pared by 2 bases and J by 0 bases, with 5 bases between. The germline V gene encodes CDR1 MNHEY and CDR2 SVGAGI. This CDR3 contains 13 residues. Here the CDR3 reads CASSYQSSYEQYF. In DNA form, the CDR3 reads TGTGCCAGCAGTTACCAGAGCTCCTACGAGCAGTACTTC.

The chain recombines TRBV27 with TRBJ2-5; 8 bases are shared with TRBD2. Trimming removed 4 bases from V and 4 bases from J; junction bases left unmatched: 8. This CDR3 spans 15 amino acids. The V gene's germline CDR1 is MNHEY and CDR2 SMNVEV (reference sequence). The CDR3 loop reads CASSSGAGDRETQYF. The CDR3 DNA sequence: TGTGCCAGCAGTTCCGGAGCGGGAGATCGAGAGACCCAGTACTTC.

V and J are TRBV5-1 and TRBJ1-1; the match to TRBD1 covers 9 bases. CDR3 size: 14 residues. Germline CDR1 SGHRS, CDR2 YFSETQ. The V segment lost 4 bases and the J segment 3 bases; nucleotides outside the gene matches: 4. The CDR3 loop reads CASSAGQGYTEAFF. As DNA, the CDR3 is TGCGCCAGCAGCGCAGGACAGGGGTACACTGAAGCTTTCTTT.

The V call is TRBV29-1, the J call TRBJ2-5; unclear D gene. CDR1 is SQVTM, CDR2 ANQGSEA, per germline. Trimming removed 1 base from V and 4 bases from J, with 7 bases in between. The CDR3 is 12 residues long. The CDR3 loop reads CSVEGQRETQYF. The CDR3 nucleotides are TGCAGCGTTGAAGGCCAGAGAGAGACCCAGTACTTC.

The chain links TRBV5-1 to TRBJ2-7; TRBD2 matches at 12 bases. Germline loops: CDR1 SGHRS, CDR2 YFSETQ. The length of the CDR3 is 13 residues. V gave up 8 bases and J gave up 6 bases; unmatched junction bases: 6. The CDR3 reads CASCLAGGPEQYF. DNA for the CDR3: TGCGCCAGTTGCCTAGCGGGAGGGCCCGAGCAGTACTTC.

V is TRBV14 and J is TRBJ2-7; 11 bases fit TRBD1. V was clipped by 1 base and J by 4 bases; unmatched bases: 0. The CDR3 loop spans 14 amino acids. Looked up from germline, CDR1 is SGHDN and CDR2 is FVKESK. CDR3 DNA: TGTGCCAGCAGCCAAGGGGACAGGGGGTACGAGCAGTACTTC. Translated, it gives CASSQGDRGYEQYF.

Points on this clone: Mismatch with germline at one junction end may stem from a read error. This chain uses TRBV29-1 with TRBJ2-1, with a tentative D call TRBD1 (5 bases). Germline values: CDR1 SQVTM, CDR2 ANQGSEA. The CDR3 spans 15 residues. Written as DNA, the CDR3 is TGCAGCGTCGAAGGTGTGGGGCCCTCCTACAATGAGCAGTTCTTC. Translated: CSVEGVGPSYNEQFF.

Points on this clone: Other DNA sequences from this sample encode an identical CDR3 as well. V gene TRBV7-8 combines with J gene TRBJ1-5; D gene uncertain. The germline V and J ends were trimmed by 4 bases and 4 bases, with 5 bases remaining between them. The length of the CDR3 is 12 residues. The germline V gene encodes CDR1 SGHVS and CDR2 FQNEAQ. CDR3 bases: TGTGCCAGCAGCTCAGGAAATCAGCCCCAGCATTTT. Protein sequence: CASSSGNQPQHF. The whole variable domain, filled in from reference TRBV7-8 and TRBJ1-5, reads GAGVSQSPRYKVAKRGQDVALRCDPISGHVSLFWYQQALGQGPEFLTYFQNEAQLDKSGLPSDRFFAERPEGSVSTLKIQRTQQEDSAVYLCASSSGNQPQHFGDGTRLSIL.

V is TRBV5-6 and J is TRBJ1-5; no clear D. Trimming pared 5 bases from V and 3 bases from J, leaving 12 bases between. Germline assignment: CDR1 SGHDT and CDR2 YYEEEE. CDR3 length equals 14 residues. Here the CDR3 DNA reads TGTGCCAGCAGGGCCATAGGCTCCAATCAGCCCCAGCATTTT. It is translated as CASRAIGSNQPQHF.

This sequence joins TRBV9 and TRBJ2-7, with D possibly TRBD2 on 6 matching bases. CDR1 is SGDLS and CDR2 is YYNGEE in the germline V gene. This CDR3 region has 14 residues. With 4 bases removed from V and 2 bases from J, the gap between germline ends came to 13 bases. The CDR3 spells CASSLGAGTYEQYF. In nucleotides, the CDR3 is TGTGCCAGCAGCCTAGGGGCGGGAACCTACGAGCAGTACTTC.

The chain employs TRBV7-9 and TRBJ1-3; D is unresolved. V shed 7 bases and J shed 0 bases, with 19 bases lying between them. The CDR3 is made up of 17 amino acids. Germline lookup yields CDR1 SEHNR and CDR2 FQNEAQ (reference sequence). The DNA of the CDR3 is TGTGCCAGCAACGACCCGGGCAGGAAGTACTCTGGAAACACCATATATTTT. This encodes CASNDPGRKYSGNTIYF. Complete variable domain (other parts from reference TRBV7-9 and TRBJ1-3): DTGVSQNPRHKITKRGQNVTFRCDPISEHNRLYWYRQTLGQGPEFLTYFQNEAQLEKSRLLSDRFSAERPKGSFSTLEIQRTEQGDSAMYLCASNDPGRKYSGNTIYFGEGSWLTVV.